This T cell receptor beta chain was sequenced during a study of blood T cell repertoires in COVID-19. Overall study context: COVID-19 samples collected from the United States, Italy and Spain covered acute and convalescent phases. Sample material is recorded as cDNA or gDNA derived from T cells, B-cell-depleted T cells, or PBMCs.

Looked up from germline, CDR1 is SGHTA and CDR2 is FQGNSA. V lost 5 bases to trimming and J lost 2 bases, with 13 bases between them. The CDR3 length is 15 residues. In the source study's methods: Estimation of nucleated cell counts was performed using reference gene primer amplification. Using immunoSEQ multiplex PCR, the repertoire was profiled, and TCRdb retains in-frame clones only, with some absent. That table is the source of V, J and clone size, and D and trimming were worked out from the DNA. The table lists around 220,000 clones, 80% to 90% of them singletons, with more than 1.4% in the top ten.

The V call is TRBV7-2, the J call TRBJ1-5; tentatively, D is TRBD1 (6 bases). The TCR comes from a man between 18 and 29 years old with active or convalescent COVID-19. Specimen: peripheral blood. CDR3 DNA: TGTGCCAGCAGCCCAGACAGGCGAGGCAATCAGCCCCAGCATTTT. Translated, it gives CASSPDRRGNQPQHF.